This is a list of T cell receptor beta chains from one sample in a study of Graves' ophthalmopathy and Graves' hyperthyroidism. TCRdb recomputed calls from the multiplex PCR reads with MiXCR, one row per CDR3 protein. The table shows roughly 350,000 distinct CDR3 sequences, with approximately 18% occurring only once. Material for sequencing was peripheral blood. The receptors derive from an adult woman with stable Graves' hyperthyroidism. Each CDR3 is given with its conserved first and last residue. A D gene is named only where the DNA matches it firmly. The size entry is marked missing in some rows and otherwise reads once, few, many or a size class.

clone_size j_call v_call d_call cdr3_aa cdr3_nt
many TRBJ2-7 TRBV10-3 TRBD2 CAISESHLAGSSYEQYF TGTGCCATCAGTGAGTCCCACCTAGCGGGAAGCTCCTACGAGCAGTACTTC
many TRBJ2-7 TRBV20-1 . CSARDHGLPYEQYF TGCAGTGCTAGAGATCATGGACTACCCTACGAGCAGTACTTC
many TRBJ1-5 TRBV28 . CASSPPDGRRDKASNQPQHF TGTGCCAGCAGTCCCCCTGACGGCCGCCGGGACAAGGCAAGCAATCAGCCCCAGCATTTT
many TRBJ1-1 TRBV29-1 TRBD1 CSVATGSNTEAFF TGCAGCGTTGCGACAGGGAGCAACACTGAAGCTTTCTTT
. TRBJ1-5 TRBV28 . CASSPLAHSNQPQHF TGTGCCAGCAGCCCGCTTGCTCATAGCAATCAGCCCCAGCATTTT
. TRBJ2-7 TRBV4-2 TRBD2 CASSLSGLAESYEQYF TGTGCCAGCAGCCTTTCGGGACTAGCGGAAAGCTACGAGCAGTACTTC
many TRBJ2-2 TRBV7-2 . CASSPRLNTGELFF TGTGCCAGCAGCCCTCGACTGAACACCGGGGAGCTGTTTTTT
many TRBJ2-7 TRBV29-1 . CSVEVTVSNSYEQYF TGCAGCGTTGAAGTCACGGTCTCCAACTCCTACGAGCAGTACTTC
many TRBJ1-5 TRBV6-2/TRBV6-3 . CASTSGGNSNQPQHF TGTGCCAGCACCTCGGGAGGAAATAGCAATCAGCCCCAGCATTTT
many TRBJ2-5 TRBV24-1 . CATSDGARETQYF TGTGCCACCAGTGATGGGGCTCGAGAGACCCAGTACTTC
many TRBJ1-1 TRBV29-1 . CSVEADQGIGAFF TGCAGCGTTGAAGCGGACCAGGGGATCGGAGCTTTCTTT
many TRBJ2-7 TRBV10-3 TRBD1 CAISDGQAYEQYF TGTGCCATCAGTGATGGACAGGCCTACGAGCAGTACTTC
many TRBJ1-1 TRBV28 . CASSLAGTRTEAFF TGTGCCAGCAGTTTAGCAGGGACGAGGACTGAAGCTTTCTTT
many TRBJ2-2 TRBV5-1 TRBD1 CASSLGQGPNTGELFF TGCGCCAGCAGCTTAGGACAGGGCCCGAACACCGGGGAGCTGTTTTTT
many TRBJ2-2 TRBV9 . CASSQTSNTGELFF TGTGCCAGCAGCCAAACATCGAACACCGGGGAGCTGTTTTTT
few TRBJ2-7 TRBV4-1 . CASSQTQGPGHEQYF TGCGCCAGCAGCCAGACGCAGGGGCCGGGGCACGAGCAGTACTTC
many TRBJ1-5 TRBV2 . CASSARDGNQPQHF TGTGCCAGCAGTGCCAGGGATGGCAATCAGCCCCAGCATTTT
many TRBJ2-5 TRBV7-2 . CASSPTRQYGETQYF TGTGCCAGCAGCCCCACCCGACAGTACGGGGAGACCCAGTACTTC
many TRBJ1-1 TRBV27 TRBD1 CASSRQGYGEAFF TGTGCCAGCAGCAGACAGGGGTATGGGGAAGCTTTCTTT
many TRBJ2-5 TRBV28 . CASSTAMETQYF TGTGCCAGCAGCACAGCTATGGAGACCCAGTACTTC
. TRBJ2-7 TRBV28 . CARQDKSYEQYF TGTGCCAGACAGGACAAATCCTACGAGCAGTACTTC
many TRBJ2-7 TRBV27 . CASSWGKGPFEQYF TGTGCCAGCAGTTGGGGGAAAGGTCCGTTCGAGCAGTACTTC
. TRBJ1-2 TRBV7-8 . CASSSPGQTYGYTF TGTGCCAGCAGCTCACCTGGACAGACTTATGGCTACACCTTC
many TRBJ1-1 TRBV6-2/TRBV6-3 TRBD1 CASRTGSTEAFF TGTGCCAGCAGGACAGGGTCCACTGAAGCTTTCTTT
many TRBJ1-5 TRBV4-2 . CASSQVGGSNQPQHF TGTGCCAGCAGCCAAGTAGGGGGGAGCAATCAGCCCCAGCATTTT
many TRBJ2-7 TRBV2 TRBD1 CASSKDRTTYEQYF TGTGCCAGCAGTAAGGACAGGACGACCTACGAGCAGTACTTC
many TRBJ2-4 TRBV4-2 TRBD2 CASSQGGLAGDKNIQYF TGTGCCAGCAGCCAAGGAGGACTAGCGGGAGACAAAAACATTCAGTACTTC
few TRBJ2-7 TRBV20-1 TRBD2 CSARATSGSSYEQYF TGCAGTGCTAGGGCGACTAGCGGGAGCTCCTACGAGCAGTACTTC
many TRBJ2-5 TRBV5-1 TRBD1 CASSLGQGLYATQYF TGCGCCAGCAGCTTGGGACAGGGATTGTATGCGACCCAGTACTTC
. TRBJ2-5 TRBV6-1 TRBD2 CASSEASGGGFLGTQYF TGTGCCAGCAGTGAAGCTAGCGGGGGGGGATTTTTGGGGACCCAGTACTTC
many TRBJ2-4 TRBV20-1 TRBD1 CSAPDRGGKNIQYF TGCAGTGCTCCGGACAGGGGGGGCAAAAACATTCAGTACTTC
few TRBJ2-7 TRBV5-5 . CASSLAQGQAYEQYF TGTGCCAGCAGCTTGGCGCAGGGGCAAGCCTACGAGCAGTACTTC
many TRBJ1-1 TRBV20-1 . CSAENRGEGTEAFF TGCAGTGCCGAAAATAGGGGAGAAGGCACTGAAGCTTTCTTT
many TRBJ2-7 TRBV7-9 . CASSSFSATYEQYF TGTGCCAGCAGCAGCTTTAGCGCGACCTACGAGCAGTACTTC
few TRBJ2-5 TRBV12-3/TRBV12-4 . CASSLPETQETQYF TGTGCCAGCAGTTTACCAGAAACCCAAGAGACCCAGTACTTC
many TRBJ2-7 TRBV28 . CASSLFRGGSYEQYF TGTGCCAGCAGTTTATTCAGGGGTGGGTCCTACGAGCAGTACTTC
many TRBJ1-6 TRBV19 TRBD1 CASTGTVNNSPLHF TGTGCCAGTACCGGGACAGTGAATAATTCACCCCTCCACTTT
. TRBJ1-2 TRBV12-3/TRBV12-4 . CASSLNRASGGYTF TGTGCCAGCAGTTTGAACAGGGCTTCTGGTGGCTACACCTTC
medium-sized TRBJ2-7 TRBV10-3 . CAISRSESSYEQYF TGTGCCATCAGCAGGTCGGAGTCTTCCTACGAGCAGTACTTC
many TRBJ1-2 TRBV4-3 . CASSQDRASYGYTF TGCGCCAGCAGCCAAGATCGAGCCTCGTATGGCTACACCTTC
few TRBJ1-5 TRBV3-1 . CASSQDSGGEQPQHF TGTGCCAGCAGCCAAGACTCCGGGGGCGAACAGCCCCAGCATTTT
few TRBJ2-7 TRBV5-1 TRBD2 CASSLVQRGYEQYF TGCGCCAGCAGCTTGGTTCAGCGGGGCTACGAGCAGTACTTC
many TRBJ1-5 TRBV2 . CASSDPPRGLNQPQHF TGTGCCAGCAGTGATCCCCCCAGGGGCCTCAATCAGCCCCAGCATTTT